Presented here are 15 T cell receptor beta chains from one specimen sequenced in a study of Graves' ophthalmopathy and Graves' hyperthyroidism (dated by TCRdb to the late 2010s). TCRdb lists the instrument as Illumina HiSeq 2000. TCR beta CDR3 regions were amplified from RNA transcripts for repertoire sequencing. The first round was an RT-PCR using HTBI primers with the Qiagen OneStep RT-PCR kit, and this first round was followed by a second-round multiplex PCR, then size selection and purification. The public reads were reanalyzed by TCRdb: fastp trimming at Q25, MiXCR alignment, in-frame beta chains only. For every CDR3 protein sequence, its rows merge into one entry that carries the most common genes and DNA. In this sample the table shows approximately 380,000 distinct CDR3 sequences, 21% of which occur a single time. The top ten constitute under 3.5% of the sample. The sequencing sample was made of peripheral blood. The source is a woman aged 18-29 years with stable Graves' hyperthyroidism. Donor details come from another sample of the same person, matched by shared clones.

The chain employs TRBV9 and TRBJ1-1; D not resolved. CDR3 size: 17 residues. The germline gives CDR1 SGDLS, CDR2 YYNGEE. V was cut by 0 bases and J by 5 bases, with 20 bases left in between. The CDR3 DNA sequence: TGTGCCAGCAGCGTAGAGGCCTTCGGCGGCCCGAGGACTGAAGCTTTCTTT. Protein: CASSVEAFGGPRTEAFF. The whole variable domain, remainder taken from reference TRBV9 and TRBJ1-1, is DSGVTQTPKHLITATGQRVTLRCSPRSGDLSVYWYQQSLDQGLQFLIQYYNGEERAKGNILERFSAQQFPDLHSELNLSSLELGDSALYFCASSVEAFGGPRTEAFFGQGTRLTVV.

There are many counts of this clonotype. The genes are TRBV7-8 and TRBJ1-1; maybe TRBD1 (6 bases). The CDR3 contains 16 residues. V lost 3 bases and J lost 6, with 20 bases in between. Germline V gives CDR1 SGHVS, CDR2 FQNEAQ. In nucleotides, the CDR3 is TGTGCCAGCAGCTTCCACAGGGTCAGGGGAGCGGCTGAAGCTTTCTTT. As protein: CASSFHRVRGAAEAFF.

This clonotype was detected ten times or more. The CDR3 nucleotides are TGTGCTAGTGGTTTTCCGCAGGGGCGCTTTTCGATGAACACTGAAGCTTTCTTT. It translates to CASGFPQGRFSMNTEAFF. V and J are TRBV12-5 and TRBJ1-1; TRBD1 is a possible D gene (6 bases). The CDR3 totals 18 residues. Trimming left V 3 bases short and J 0 bases short, with 20 bases between. Germline-derived CDR1 and CDR2 are LGHNT and FRNRAP.

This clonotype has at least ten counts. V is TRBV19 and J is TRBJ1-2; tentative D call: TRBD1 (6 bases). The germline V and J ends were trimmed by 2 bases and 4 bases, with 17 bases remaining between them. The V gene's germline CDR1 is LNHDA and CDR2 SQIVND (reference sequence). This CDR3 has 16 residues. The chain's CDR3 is CASSIRQVTDIYGYTF. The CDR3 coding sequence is TGTGCCAGTAGTATACGACAGGTGACCGATATCTATGGCTACACCTTC. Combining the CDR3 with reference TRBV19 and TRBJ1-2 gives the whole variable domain DGGITQSPKYLFRKEGQNVTLSCEQNLNHDAMYWYRQDPGQGLRLIYYSQIVNDFQKGDIAEGYSVSREKKESFPLTVTSAQKNPTAFYLCASSIRQVTDIYGYTFGSGTRLTVV.

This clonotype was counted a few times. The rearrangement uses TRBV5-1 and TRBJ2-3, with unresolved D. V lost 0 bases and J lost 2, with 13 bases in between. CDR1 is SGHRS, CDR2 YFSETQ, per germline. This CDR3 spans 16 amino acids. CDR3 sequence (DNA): TGCGCCAGCAGCTTGGAGGCCCGACACTACACAGATACGCAGTATTTT. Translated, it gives CASSLEARHYTDTQYF.

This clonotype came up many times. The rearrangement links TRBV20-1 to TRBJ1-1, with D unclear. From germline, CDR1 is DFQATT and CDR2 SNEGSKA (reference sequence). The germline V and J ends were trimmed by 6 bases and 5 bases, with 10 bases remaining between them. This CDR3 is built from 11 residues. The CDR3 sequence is CSALGRTEAFF. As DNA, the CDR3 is TGCAGTGCCCTTGGTCGGACTGAAGCTTTCTTT.

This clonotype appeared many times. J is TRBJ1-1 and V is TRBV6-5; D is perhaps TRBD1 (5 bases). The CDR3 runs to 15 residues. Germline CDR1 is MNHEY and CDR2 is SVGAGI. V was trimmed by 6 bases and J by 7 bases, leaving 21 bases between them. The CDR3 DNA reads TGTGCCAGCAGAGCCGACGTGGGACCCTGGGGTGAAGCTTTCTTT. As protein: CASRADVGPWGEAFF.

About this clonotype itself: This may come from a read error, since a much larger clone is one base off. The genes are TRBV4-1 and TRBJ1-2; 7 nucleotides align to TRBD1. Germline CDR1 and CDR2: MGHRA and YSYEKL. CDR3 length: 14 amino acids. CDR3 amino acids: CAISQGGTVYGYTF. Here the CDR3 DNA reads TGCGCCATCAGCCAAGGAGGGACAGTTTATGGCTACACCTTC.

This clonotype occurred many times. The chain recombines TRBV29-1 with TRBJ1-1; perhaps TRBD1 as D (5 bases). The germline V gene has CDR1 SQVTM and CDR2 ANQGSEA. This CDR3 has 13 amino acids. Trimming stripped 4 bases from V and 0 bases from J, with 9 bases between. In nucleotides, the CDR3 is TGCAGCGTTGCAGCAGGGTTGAACACTGAAGCTTTCTTT. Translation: CSVAAGLNTEAFF.

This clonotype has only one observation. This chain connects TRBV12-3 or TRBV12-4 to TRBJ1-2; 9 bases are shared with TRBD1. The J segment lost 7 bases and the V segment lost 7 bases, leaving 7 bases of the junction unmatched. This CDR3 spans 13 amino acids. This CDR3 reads CASTSGQGRGYTF. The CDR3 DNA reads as TGTGCCAGCACCTCGGGACAGGGCCGTGGCTACACCTTC.

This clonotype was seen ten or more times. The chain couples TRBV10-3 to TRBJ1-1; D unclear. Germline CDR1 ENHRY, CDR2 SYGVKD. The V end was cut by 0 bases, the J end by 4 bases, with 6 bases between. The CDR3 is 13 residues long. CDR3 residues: CAISESSGTEAFF. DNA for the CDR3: TGTGCCATCAGTGAGTCGAGTGGCACTGAAGCTTTCTTT.

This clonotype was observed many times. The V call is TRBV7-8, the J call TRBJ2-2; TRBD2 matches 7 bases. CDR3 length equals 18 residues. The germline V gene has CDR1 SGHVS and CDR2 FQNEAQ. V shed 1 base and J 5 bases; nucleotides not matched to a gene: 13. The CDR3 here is CASSLGFLAEFITGELFF. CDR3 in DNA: TGTGCCAGCAGCTTAGGTTTCCTAGCGGAATTTATTACCGGGGAGCTGTTTTTT.

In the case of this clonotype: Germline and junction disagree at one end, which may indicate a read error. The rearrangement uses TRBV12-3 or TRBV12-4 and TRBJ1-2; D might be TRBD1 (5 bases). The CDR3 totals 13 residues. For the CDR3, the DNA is TGTGCCAGCAGTTTTCGGGGGAGCTATGGCTGCACCTTC. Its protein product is CASSFRGSYGCTF.

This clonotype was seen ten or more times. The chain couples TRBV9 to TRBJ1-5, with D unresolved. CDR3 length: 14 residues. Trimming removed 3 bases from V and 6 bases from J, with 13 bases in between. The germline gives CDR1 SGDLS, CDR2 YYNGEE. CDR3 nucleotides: TGTGCCAGCAGCGCCGGGCAGTCGGGTCAGCCCCAGCATTTT. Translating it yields CASSAGQSGQPQHF.

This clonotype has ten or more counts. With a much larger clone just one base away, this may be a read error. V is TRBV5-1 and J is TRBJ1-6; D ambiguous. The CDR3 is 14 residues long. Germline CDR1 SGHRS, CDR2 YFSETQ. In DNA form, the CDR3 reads TGCGCCGGCAGAAAGGAGACGGAAAATTCACCCCTCCACTTT. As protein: CAGRKETENSPLHF.